The T cell receptor (beta chain) under discussion was sequenced for a study of post-analysis software for immune sequencing data (dated by TCRdb to 2015 to 2017). Regarding the complete study: Relapsing-remitting, secondary progressive and progressive-relapsing multiple sclerosis were recorded as disease courses, and subtype annotation was lacking for some patients. Patient repertoires were compared against roughly 11 previously published healthy control repertoires from donors aged roughly 6 to 26 years. A subset of samples was prepared in parallel using single-end sample barcoding, then pooled and co-amplified after Illumina adapter ligation. What the research found in general, with its limitations: The control group was slightly older than the multiple sclerosis patient group. Patients showed significantly higher frequencies than controls for a handful of TRBV segments, among them TRBV5-6, TRBV5-1 and TRBV20-1. Direct clustering with F measure revealed strong co-clustering of samples prepared in the same batch, which led to a batch-effect correction. Compared with controls, multiple sclerosis patients had significantly lower normalized Chao1 diversity, a finding suggesting substantial peripheral T-cell clonal expansion.

Explained via the paper, the time point label denotes: second blood draw from one MS patient after hematopoietic stem cell transplantation. To demonstrate the VDJtools post-analysis software, the study profiled TCR beta repertoires from the peripheral blood of approximately twelve young patients with multiple sclerosis. The patients with multiple sclerosis were children and adolescents between roughly 6 and 17 years of age. Between the V and J ends, shortened by 6 bases and 0 bases respectively, the junction contains 12 bases. Its CDR3 holds 15 amino acids, cysteine through phenylalanine. Only the CDR3 DNA stays, 45 bases, in frame from base 1. CDR1 and CDR2, looked up from the germline V gene, are ENHRY and SYGVKD. The method was PCR. The run used an Illumina HiSeq 2500. Unique molecular identifiers were incorporated into TCR beta cDNA libraries to reduce PCR and sequencing biases. Some 500,000 cDNA molecules were obtained per 1 to 10 million input T cells, so each molecule approximated one T cell. The same protocol used for the earlier healthy control dataset was applied to prepare and sequence the patient libraries. Samples belonging to the same batch were prepared together, multiplexed and sequenced on a shared HiSeq lane. The authors' analysis ran thus. Raw barcoded reads were processed with MIGEC, discarding single-read molecular identifier groups before consensus assembly and CDR3 extraction. Clonotype tables were post-analysed with VDJtools, normalizing diversity by down-sampling all datasets to the smallest sample size. Repertoire overlap clustering matched CDR3 amino acid but not nucleotide sequences to correct batch-related cross-sample contamination. TCRdb's own reprocessing of the public reads used fastp at Q25 and MiXCR and kept productive beta chains. Each CDR3 protein appears once, grouped with its most common genes and DNA. The V and J calls and clone size are TCRdb's, not the authors'. Counted in this sample were 150,000 or so distinct CDR3 sequences; roughly 34% of them appeared once. The ten biggest clones cover 25% to 30% of the sample.

This clonotype was seen a handful of times. It lacks a known antigen. One base away there is no much larger clone; base qualities are not given. The sequence derives from a girl between 10 and 17 years old with multiple sclerosis. Donor details come from another sample of the same person, matched by shared clones. The source was blood, collected after autologous hematopoietic stem cell transplantation. This sequence uses TRBV10-3 and TRBJ1-5, with no confidently assigned D gene. The CDR3 sequence is CAISLGPNSNQPQHF. The nucleotides are TGTGCCATCAGCCTAGGACCCAATAGCAATCAGCCCCAGCATTTT.